This TCR beta chain was documented in a study of shared clonotypes between healthy human individuals. Study background: Donors, aged 18 to 49, were two women and a few men. CD4 naive cells filled three plates per donor, CD4 memory three, CD8 naive two and CD8 memory one.

General observations from the study: Clonotype sharing across a few donors was observed for about 5.5% of naive CD4 clonotypes. The study found lower generation probabilities in non-shared clonotypes than in those shared by all four donors.

Clones were sequenced by immunoSEQ multiplex PCR, and TCRdb holds only the in-frame ones, with some missing. The sample shows over a million clones, more than 75% of them seen only once. V shed 0 bases and J shed 2 bases, with 16 bases lying between them. Germline lookup yields CDR1 LGHNA and CDR2 YNFKEQ. The CDR3 has 17 amino acids. In the case of this clone: The antigen is unknown.

The sequencing sample was made of memory CD4+ T cells from PBMCs. The sample's subset: CD45RA-negative fraction. The chain couples TRBV4-2 to TRBJ1-1; a weak D match, TRBD1 (5 bases). The clonotype originates from a man aged 18-30 years in good health. Some clones in this sample may be carry-over from other donors' samples. The CDR3 region is CASSQERTGGGNTEAFF. The CDR3 coding sequence is TGTGCCAGCAGCCAAGAAAGAACAGGAGGAGGAAACACTGAAGCTTTCTTT.